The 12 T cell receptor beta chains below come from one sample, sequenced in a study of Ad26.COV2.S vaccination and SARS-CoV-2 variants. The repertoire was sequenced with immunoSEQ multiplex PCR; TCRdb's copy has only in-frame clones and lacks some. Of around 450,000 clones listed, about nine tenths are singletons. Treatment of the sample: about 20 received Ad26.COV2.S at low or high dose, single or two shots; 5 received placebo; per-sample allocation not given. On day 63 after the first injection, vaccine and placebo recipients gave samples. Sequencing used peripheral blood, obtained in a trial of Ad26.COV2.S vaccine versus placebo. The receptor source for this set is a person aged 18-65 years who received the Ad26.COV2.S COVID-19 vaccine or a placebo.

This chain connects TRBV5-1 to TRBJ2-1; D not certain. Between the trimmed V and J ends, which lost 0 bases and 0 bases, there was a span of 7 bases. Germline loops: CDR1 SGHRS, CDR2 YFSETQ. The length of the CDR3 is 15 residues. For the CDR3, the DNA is TGCGCCAGCAGCTTGGGTAGCAACTCCTACAATGAGCAGTTCTTC. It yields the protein CASSLGSNSYNEQFF.

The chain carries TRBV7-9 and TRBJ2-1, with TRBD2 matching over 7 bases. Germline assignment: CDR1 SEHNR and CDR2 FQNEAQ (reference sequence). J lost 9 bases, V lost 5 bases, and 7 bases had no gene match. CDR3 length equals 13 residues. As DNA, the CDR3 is TGTGCCAGCAGCCTCGGGACTAAAACTGAGCAGTTCTTC. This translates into CASSLGTKTEQFF. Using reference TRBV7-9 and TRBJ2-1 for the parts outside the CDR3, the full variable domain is DTGVSQNPRHKITKRGQNVTFRCDPISEHNRLYWYRQTLGQGPEFLTYFQNEAQLEKSRLLSDRFSAERPKGSFSTLEIQRTEQGDSAMYLCASSLGTKTEQFFGPGTRLTVL.

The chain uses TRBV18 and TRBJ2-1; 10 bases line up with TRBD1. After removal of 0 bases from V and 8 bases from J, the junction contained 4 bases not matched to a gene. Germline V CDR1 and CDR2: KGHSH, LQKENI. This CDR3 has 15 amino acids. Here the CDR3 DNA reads TGTGCCAGCTCACCACCCGGGACAGGGGCCGATGAGCAGTTCTTC. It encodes CASSPPGTGADEQFF.

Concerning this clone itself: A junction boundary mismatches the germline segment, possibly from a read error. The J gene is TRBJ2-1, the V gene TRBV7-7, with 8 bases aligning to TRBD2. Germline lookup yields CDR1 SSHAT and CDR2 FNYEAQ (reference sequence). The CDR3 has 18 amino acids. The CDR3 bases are TGTGCTAGCAGCCCAGAGGGGGATTACACTAGCGGACCTGGTGAGCAGTTCTTC. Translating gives CASSPEGDYTSGPGEQFF.

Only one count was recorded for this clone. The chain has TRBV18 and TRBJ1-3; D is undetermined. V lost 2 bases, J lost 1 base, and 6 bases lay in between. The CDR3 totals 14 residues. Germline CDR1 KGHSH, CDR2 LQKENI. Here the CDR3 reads CASSPARSGNTIYF. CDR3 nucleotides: TGTGCCAGCTCACCAGCAAGATCTGGAAACACCATATATTTT.

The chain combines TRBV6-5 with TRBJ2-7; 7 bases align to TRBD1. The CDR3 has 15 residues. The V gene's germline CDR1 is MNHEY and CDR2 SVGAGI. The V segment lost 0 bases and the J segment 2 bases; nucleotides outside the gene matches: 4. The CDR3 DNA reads TGTGCCAGCAGTTACTCAGGGGGCGCGGCCTACGAGCAGTACTTC. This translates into CASSYSGGAAYEQYF.

DNA for the CDR3: TGTGCCAGCACCCTCCCTGGGGGTGAAGCTTTCTTT. This sequence encodes CASTLPGGEAFF. The J gene is TRBJ1-1, the V gene TRBV28, with a weak D call TRBD1 (5 bases). V lost 7 bases to trimming and J lost 7 bases, with 13 bases between them. The CDR3 runs to 12 residues. CDR1 and CDR2 from the germline V gene are MDHEN and SYDVKM.

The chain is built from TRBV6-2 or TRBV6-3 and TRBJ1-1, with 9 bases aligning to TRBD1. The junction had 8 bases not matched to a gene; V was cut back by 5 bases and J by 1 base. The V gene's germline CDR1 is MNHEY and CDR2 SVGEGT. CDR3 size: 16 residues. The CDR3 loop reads CASSPGTGSWNTEAFF. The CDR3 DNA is TGTGCCAGCAGTCCCGGGACAGGGTCATGGAACACTGAAGCTTTCTTT.

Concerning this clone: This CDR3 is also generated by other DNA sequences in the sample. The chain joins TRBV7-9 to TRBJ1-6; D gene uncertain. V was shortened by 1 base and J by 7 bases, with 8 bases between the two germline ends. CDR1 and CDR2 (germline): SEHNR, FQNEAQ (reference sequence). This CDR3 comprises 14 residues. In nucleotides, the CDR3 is TGTGCCAGCAGCTTAGGGTCGGGGAATTCACCCCTCCACTTT. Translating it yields CASSLGSGNSPLHF.

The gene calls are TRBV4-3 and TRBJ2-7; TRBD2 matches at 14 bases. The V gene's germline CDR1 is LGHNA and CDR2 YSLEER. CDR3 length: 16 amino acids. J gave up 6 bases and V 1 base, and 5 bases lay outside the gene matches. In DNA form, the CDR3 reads TGCGCCAGCAGCCAAGCTGGGACTAGCGGGAGTAGCGAGCAGTACTTC. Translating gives CASSQAGTSGSSEQYF.

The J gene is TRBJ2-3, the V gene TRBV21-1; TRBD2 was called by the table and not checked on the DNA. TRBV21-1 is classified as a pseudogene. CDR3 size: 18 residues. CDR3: CASSKEALTSGSSDTQYF. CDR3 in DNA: TGTGCCAGCAGCAAAGAGGCCTTGACTAGCGGGAGTTCAGATACGCAGTATTTT.

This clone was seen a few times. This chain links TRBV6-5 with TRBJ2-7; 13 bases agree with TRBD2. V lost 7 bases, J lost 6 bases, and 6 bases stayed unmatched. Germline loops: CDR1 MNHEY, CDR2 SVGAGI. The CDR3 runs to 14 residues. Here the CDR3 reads CASKAGLAGPEQYF. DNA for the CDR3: TGTGCCAGCAAAGCGGGACTAGCGGGACCCGAGCAGTACTTC.